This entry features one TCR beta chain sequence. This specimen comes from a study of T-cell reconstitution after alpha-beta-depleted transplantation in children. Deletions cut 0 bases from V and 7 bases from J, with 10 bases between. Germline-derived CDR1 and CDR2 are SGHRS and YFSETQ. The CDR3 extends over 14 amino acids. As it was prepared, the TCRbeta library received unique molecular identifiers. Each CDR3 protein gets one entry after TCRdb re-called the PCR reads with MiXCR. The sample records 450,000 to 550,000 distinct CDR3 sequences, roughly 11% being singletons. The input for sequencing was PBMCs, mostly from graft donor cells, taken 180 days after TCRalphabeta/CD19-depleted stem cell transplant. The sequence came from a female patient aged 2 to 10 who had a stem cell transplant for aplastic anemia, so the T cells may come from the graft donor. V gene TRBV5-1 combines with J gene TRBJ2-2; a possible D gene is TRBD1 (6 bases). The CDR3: CASSLDGTRGELFF. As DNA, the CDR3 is TGCGCCAGCAGCTTGGACGGGACACGCGGGGAGCTGTTTTTT.